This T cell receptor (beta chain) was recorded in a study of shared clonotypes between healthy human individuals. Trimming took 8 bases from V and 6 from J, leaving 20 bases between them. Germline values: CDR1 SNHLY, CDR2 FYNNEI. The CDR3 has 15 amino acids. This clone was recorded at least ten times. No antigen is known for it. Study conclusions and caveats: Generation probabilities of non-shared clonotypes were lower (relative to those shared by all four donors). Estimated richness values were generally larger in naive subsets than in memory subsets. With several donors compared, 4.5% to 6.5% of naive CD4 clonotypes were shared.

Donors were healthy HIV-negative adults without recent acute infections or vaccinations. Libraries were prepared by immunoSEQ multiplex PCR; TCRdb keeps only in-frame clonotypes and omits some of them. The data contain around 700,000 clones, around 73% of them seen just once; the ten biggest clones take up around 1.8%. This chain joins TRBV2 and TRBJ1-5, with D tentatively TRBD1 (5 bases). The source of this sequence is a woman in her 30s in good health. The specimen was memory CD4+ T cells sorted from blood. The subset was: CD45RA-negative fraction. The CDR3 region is CASARRGGDGQPQHF. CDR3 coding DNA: TGTGCCAGCGCCCGGCGGGGGGGGGACGGTCAGCCCCAGCATTTT. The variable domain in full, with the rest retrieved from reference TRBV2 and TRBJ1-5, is EPEVTQTPSHQVTQMGQEVILRCVPISNHLYFYWYRQILGQKVEFLVSFYNNEISEKSEIFDDQFSVERPDGSNFTLKIRSTKLEDSAMYFCASARRGGDGQPQHFGDGTRLSIL.